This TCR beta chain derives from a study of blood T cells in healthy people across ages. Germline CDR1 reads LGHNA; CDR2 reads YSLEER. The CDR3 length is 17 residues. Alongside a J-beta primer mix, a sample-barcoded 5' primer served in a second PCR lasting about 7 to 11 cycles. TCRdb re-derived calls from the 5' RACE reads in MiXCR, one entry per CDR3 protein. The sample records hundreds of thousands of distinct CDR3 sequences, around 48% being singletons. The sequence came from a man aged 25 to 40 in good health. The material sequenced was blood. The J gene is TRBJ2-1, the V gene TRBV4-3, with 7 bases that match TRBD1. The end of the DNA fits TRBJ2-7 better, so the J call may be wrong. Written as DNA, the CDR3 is TGCGCCAGCAGCCAAGATCTTTTACAGGGGAATTACAATGAGCAGTACTTC. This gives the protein CASSQDLLQGNYNEQYF.